This T cell receptor (beta chain) was profiled in a study of T cell repertoires in cytomegalovirus infection. Study-wide results and caveats: Summed public TCR beta family frequency identified CMV carriers bearing the relevant HLA.

The CDR3 spans 16 residues. With V trimmed by 3 bases and J by 5 bases, 11 bases remained unmatched. Germline-derived CDR1 and CDR2 are SGHNT and YYREEE (reference sequence). This clonotype was seen more than once but under ten times. The antigen remains undetermined. TCRdb recomputed calls from the reads with MiXCR, one row per CDR3 protein. The table has around 900,000 distinct CDR3 sequences, around 32% seen once. Material: cultured CD8+ T cells from PBMCs, obtained from culture after CMV antigen stimulation. The genes are TRBV5-4 and TRBJ1-2; TRBD1 matches 9 bases. The TCR sequence derives from a human donor in good health (CMV status not recorded). Some clones in this sample may be carry-over from other donors' samples. CDR3 residues: CASSYKREQGAYGYTF. The CDR3 DNA reads as TGTGCCAGCAGCTACAAACGCGAACAGGGGGCTTATGGCTACACCTTC. Combining the CDR3 with reference TRBV5-4 and TRBJ1-2 gives the whole variable domain ETGVTQSPTHLIKTRGQQVTLRCSSQSGHNTVSWYQQALGQGPQFIFQYYREEENGRGNFPPRFSGLQFPNYSSELNVNALELDDSALYLCASSYKREQGAYGYTFGSGTRLTVV.